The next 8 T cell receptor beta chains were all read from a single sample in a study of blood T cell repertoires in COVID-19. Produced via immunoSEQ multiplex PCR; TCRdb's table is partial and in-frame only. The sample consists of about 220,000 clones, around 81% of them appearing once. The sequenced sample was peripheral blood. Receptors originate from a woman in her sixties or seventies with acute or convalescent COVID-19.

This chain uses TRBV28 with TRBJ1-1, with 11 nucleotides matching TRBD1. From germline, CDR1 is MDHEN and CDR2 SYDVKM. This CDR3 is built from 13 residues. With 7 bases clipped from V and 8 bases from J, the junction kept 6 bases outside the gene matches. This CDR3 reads CASTRTGGLEAFF. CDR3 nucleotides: TGTGCCAGCACTCGGACAGGGGGCCTAGAAGCTTTCTTT.

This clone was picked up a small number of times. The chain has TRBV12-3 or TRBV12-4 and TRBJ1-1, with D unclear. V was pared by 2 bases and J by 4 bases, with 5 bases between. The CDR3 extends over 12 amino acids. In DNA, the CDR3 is TGTGCCAGCAGTTTAACTTCCACTGAAGCTTTCTTT. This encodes CASSLTSTEAFF.

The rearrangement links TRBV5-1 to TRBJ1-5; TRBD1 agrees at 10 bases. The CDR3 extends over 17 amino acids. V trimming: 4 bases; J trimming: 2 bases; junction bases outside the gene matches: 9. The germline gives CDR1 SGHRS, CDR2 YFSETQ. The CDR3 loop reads CASSPTPTGGGNQPQHF. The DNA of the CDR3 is TGCGCCAGCAGCCCGACACCGACAGGGGGCGGCAATCAGCCCCAGCATTTT.

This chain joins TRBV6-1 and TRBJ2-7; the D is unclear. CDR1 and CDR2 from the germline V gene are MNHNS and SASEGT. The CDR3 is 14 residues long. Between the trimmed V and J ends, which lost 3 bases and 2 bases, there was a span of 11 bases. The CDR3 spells CASSEGRSAYEQYF. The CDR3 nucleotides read TGTGCCAGCAGTGAGGGCAGGTCTGCCTACGAGCAGTACTTC.

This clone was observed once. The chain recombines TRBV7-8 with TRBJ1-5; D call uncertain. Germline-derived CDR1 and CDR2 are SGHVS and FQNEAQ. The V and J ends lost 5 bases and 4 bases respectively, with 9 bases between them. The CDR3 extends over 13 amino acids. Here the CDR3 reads CASSRPGNQPQHF. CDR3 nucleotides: TGTGCCAGCAGCCGGCCGGGTAATCAGCCCCAGCATTTT.

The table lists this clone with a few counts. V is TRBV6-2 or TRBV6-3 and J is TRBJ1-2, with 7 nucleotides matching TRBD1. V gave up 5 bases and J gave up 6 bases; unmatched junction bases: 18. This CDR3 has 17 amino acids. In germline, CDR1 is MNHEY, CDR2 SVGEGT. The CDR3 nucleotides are TGTGCCAGCAGTCAAATCCCCGGGACAGCCCCTAGAAATGGCTACACCTTC. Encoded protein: CASSQIPGTAPRNGYTF.

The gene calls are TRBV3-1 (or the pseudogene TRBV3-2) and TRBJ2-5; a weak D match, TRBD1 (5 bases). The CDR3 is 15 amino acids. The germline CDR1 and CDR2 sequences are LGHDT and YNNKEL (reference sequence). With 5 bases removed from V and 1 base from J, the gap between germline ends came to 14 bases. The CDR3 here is CASSGAPVFQETQYF. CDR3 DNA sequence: TGTGCCAGCAGCGGGGCGCCTGTATTCCAAGAGACCCAGTACTTC.

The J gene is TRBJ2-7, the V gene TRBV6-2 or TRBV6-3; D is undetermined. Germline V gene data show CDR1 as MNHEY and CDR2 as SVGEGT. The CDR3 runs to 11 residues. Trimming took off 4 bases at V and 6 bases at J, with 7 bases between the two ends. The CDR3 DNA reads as TGTGCCAGCAGTTCCCTTTTCGAGCAGTACTTC. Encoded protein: CASSSLFEQYF.